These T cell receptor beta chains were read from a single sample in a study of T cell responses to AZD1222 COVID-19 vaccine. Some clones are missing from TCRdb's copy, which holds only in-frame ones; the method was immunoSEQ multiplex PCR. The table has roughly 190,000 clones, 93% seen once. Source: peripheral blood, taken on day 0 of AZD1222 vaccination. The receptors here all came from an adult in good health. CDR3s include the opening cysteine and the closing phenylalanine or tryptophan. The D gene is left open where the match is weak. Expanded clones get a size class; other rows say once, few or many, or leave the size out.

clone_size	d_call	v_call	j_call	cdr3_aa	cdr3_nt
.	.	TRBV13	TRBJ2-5	CASSLEKKETQYF	TGTGCCAGCAGCTTAGAAAAGAAAGAGACCCAGTACTTC
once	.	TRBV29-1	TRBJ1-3	CSVLGSGNTIYF	TGCAGCGTTCTCGGCTCTGGAAACACCATATATTTT
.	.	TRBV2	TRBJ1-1	CASSDQFTTEAFF	TGTGCCAGCAGTGATCAGTTTACCACTGAAGCTTTCTTT
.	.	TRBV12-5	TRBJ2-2	CASGPPGGGTGELFF	TGTGCTAGTGGCCCCCCAGGAGGGGGCACCGGGGAGCTGTTTTTT
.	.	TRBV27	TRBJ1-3	CASSRGGNSGNTIYF	TGTGCCAGCAGTCGGGGGGGGAACTCTGGAAACACCATATATTTT
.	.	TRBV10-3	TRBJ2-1	CAIRGQGGNEQFF	TGTGCCATCAGAGGACAGGGAGGGAATGAGCAGTTCTTC
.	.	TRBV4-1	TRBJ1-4	CASSQRGQINEKLFF	TGCGCCAGCAGCCAAAGAGGGCAGATTAATGAAAAACTGTTTTTT
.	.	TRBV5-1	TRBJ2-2	CASSLFGGNGELFF	TGCGCCAGCAGCTTGTTCGGGGGAAACGGGGAGCTGTTTTTT
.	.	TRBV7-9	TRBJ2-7	CASSLAGSSYEQYF	TGTGCCAGCAGCTTGGCAGGGAGCTCCTACGAGCAGTACTTC
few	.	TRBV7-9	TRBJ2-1	CASSLAREDEQFF	TGTGCCAGCAGCTTAGCCAGGGAGGATGAGCAGTTCTTC
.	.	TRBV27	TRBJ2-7	CATKDSGIYEQYF	TGTGCCACGAAGGACAGCGGGATCTACGAGCAGTACTTC
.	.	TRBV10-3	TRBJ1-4	CAISDSQKEKLFF	TGTGCCATCAGTGATTCGCAGAAGGAAAAACTGTTTTTT
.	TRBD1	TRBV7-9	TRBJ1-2	CASTHRDRELWHYGYTF	TGTGCCAGCACCCACCGGGACAGGGAACTTTGGCACTATGGCTACACCTTC
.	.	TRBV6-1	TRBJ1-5	CASSGVGRGGNQPQHF	TGTGCCAGCAGTGGGGTCGGCAGGGGAGGCAATCAGCCCCAGCATTTT
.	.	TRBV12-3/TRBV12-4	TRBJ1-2	CASSRQIYGYTF	TGTGCCAGCAGTAGACAGATCTATGGCTACACCTTC
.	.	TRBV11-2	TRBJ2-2	CASSLDIGSVSGELFF	TGTGCCAGCAGCTTAGATATAGGAAGCGTGTCCGGGGAGCTGTTTTTT
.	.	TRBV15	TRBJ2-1	CATSRDMAGGVWNEQFF	TGTGCCACCAGCAGAGATATGGCCGGAGGTGTTTGGAATGAGCAGTTCTTC
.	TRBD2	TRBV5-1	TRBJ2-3	CASSLTSGSSTDTQYF	TGCGCCAGCAGCTTGACTAGCGGGAGTTCCACAGATACGCAGTATTTT
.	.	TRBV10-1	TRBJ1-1	CASSAGPLLTFF	TGCGCCAGCAGTGCAGGGCCCCTATTGACTTTCTTT
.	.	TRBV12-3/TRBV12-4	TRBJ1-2	CASSLRQGGGYTF	TGTGCCAGCAGTTTAAGGCAGGGCGGCGGCTACACCTTC
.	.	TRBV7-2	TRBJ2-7	CASSLSFVQSSYEQYF	TGTGCCAGCAGCCTTTCCTTTGTACAGAGCTCCTACGAGCAGTACTTC
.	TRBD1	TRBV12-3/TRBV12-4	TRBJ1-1	CASSDNRGSAFF	TGTGCCAGCAGTGACAACAGGGGGAGTGCTTTCTTT
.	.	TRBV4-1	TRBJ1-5	CASRNRQESNQPQHF	TGCGCCAGCAGAAACCGACAGGAAAGCAATCAGCCCCAGCATTTT
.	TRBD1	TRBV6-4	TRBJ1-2	CASRRTGQDYGYTF	TGTGCCAGCAGAAGGACAGGGCAGGACTATGGCTACACCTTC
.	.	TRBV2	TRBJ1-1	CASSDWGASNTEAFF	TGTGCCAGCAGTGATTGGGGGGCTTCGAACACTGAAGCTTTCTTT
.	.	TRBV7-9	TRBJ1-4	CASSLVTGSNEKLFF	TGTGCCAGCAGCTTAGTTACAGGTTCTAATGAAAAACTGTTTTTT
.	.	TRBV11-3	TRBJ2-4	CASSLDSKNIQYF	TGTGCCAGCAGCTTAGACTCGAAAAACATTCAGTACTTC
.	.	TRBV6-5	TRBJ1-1	CASSRVLTEAFF	TGTGCCAGCAGTAGGGTCCTAACTGAAGCTTTCTTT
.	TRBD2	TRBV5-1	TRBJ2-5	CASSPQRGGGKTQYF	TGCGCCAGCAGCCCGCAGCGGGGGGGCGGAAAGACCCAGTACTTC
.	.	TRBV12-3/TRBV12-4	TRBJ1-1	CASSWVDTEAFF	TGTGCCAGCAGTTGGGTTGACACTGAAGCTTTCTTT
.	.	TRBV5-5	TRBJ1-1	CASSGVTGSTEAFF	TGTGCCAGCAGCGGCGTTACAGGGAGCACTGAAGCTTTCTTT
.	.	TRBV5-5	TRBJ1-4	CASSLPDMAGARGEKLFF	TGTGCCAGCAGCTTGCCGGACATGGCGGGGGCTAGGGGGGAAAAACTGTTTTTT
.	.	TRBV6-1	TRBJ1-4	CASSEDRRANEKLFF	TGTGCCAGCAGTGAAGACCGGAGGGCTAATGAAAAACTGTTTTTT
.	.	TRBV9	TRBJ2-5	CASSVEPAIGETQYF	TGTGCCAGCAGCGTAGAACCAGCGATCGGCGAGACCCAGTACTTC
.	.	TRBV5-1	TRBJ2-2	CASSLRQRTWAGELFF	TGCGCCAGCAGCTTGAGGCAACGGACCTGGGCCGGGGAGCTGTTTTTT
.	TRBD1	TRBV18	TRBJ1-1	CASSPTVDRRNTEAFF	TGTGCCAGCTCACCCACTGTGGACAGGAGGAACACTGAAGCTTTCTTT
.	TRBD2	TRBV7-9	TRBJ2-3	CASSFFLAGGPSYTDTQYF	TGTGCCAGCAGCTTCTTTTTAGCGGGGGGGCCCTCTTACACAGATACGCAGTATTTT
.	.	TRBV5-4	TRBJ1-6	CASSSHLTDSNSPLHF	TGTGCCAGCAGCTCCCACCTAACGGACTCCAATTCACCCCTCCACTTT
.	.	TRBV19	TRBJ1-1	CASSVMQGEEAFF	TGTGCCAGTAGTGTGATGCAAGGGGAGGAAGCTTTCTTT
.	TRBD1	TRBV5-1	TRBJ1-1	CASSRGQESAEAFF	TGCGCCAGCAGCAGGGGACAGGAGTCGGCTGAAGCTTTCTTT
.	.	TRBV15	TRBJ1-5	CATSVSGGAGQPQHF	TGTGCCACCAGCGTATCGGGAGGGGCAGGTCAGCCCCAGCATTTT
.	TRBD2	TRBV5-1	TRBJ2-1	CASSPVAGVRVNEQFF	TGCGCCAGCAGCCCGGTAGCGGGAGTTAGAGTCAATGAGCAGTTCTTC
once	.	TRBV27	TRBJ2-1	CASSYEGGYNEQFF	TGTGCCAGCAGTTATGAGGGGGGCTACAATGAGCAGTTCTTC
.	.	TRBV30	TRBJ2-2	CAWSPNLRGELFF	TGTGCCTGGAGCCCAAACTTGCGCGGGGAGCTGTTTTTT
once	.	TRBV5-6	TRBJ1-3	CASSFPGNTIYF	TGTGCCAGCAGCTTCCCCGGAAACACCATATATTTT
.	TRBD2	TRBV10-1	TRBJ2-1	CASSETLAGGPSNEQFF	TGCGCCAGCAGTGAGACGTTAGCGGGAGGGCCATCGAATGAGCAGTTCTTC
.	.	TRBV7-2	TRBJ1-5	CASSLLRDNNQPQHF	TGTGCCAGCAGCCTACTCCGGGACAACAATCAGCCCCAGCATTTT
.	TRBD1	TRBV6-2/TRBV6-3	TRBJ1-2	CASSYSTTGAGGYTF	TGTGCCAGCAGTTACTCGACAACAGGGGCCGGCGGCTACACCTTC
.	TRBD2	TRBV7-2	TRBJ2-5	CASSLGASGPRGKYF	TGTGCCAGCAGCTTAGGGGCTAGCGGGCCCCGGGGAAAGTACTTC
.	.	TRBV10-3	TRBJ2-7	CAISPSSYEQYF	TGTGCCATCAGCCCATCTTCCTACGAGCAGTACTTC
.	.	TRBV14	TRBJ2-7	CASSQRTTSYEQYF	TGTGCCAGCAGCCAACGGACAACCTCCTACGAGCAGTACTTC